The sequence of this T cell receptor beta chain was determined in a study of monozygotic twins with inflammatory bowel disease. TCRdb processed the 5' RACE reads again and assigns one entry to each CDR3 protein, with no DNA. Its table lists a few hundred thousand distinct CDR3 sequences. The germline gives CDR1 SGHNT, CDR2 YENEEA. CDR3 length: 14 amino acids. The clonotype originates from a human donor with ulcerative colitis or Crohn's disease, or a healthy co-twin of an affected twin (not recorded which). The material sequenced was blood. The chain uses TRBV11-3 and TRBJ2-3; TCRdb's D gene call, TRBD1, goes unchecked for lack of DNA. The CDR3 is CASSPHRGTDTQYF. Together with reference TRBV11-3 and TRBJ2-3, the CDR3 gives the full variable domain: EAGVVQSPRYKIIEKKQPVAFWCNPISGHNTLYWYLQNLGQGPELLIRYENEEAVDDSQLPKDRFSAERLKGVDSTLKIQPAELGDSAVYLCASSPHRGTDTQYFGPGTRLTVL.